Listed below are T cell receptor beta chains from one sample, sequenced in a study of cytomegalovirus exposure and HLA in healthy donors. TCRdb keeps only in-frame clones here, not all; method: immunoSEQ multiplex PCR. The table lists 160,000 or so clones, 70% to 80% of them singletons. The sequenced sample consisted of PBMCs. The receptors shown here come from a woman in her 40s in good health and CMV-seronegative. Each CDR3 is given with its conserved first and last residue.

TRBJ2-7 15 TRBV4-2 CASSLEGAGTYEQYF
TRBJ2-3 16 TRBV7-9 CASSPPTGEVLDTQYF
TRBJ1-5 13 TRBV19 CASKMGEAGPQHF
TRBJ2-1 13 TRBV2 CASTLAAYNEQFF
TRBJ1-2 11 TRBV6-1 CASFLNYGYTF
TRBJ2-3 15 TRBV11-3 CASSLDSSGADTQYF
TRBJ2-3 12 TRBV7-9 CASSTRGDTQYF
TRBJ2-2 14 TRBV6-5 CASSSSGNSGELFF
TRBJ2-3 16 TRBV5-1 CASSPLPSGSADTQYF
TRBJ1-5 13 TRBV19 CASTPTGVQPQHF
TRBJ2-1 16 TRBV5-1 CASSLGGTSGYNEQFF
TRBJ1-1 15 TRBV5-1 CASSLAGQGGTEAFF
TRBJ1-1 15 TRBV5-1 CASSPGTGGEVGAFF
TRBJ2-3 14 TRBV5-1 CACRLAGHTDTQYF
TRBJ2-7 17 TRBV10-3 CAISDTVTSGSSYEQYF
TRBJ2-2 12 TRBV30 CARALNTGELFF
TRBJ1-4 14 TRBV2 CASSVDRGDEKLFF
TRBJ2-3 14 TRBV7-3 CASSLTSGSDTQYF
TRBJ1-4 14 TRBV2 CASTPRTTNEKLFF
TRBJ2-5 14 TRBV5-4 CASSFGTSQETQYF
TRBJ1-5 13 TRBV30 CAWSTTVDQPQHF
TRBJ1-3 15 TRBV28 CATSLAGSAGNTIYF
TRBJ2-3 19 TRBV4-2 CASSQLGGSGRAWTDTQYF
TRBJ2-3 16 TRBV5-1 CASSSSMDRATDTQYF
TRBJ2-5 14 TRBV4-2 CASSQRQGGETQYF
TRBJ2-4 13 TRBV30 CAWSVGQGDIQYF
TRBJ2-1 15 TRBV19 CASRRTSGNYNEQFF
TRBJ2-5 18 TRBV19 CASSIGTSGSAFQETQYF
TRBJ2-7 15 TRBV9 CASSVADSGAYEQYF
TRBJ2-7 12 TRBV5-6 CASSSVFYEQYF
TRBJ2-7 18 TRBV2 CASSDGDRGIGDSYEQYF